The clone carrying this TCR beta chain was counted between two and nine times. What it binds is not known. Researchers used the Oncomine TCR Beta short-read assay to sequence DNA from cultured CD4+ T cells. Someone extracted genomic DNA from cultured CD4+ T cells. TCRdb reprocessed the PCR reads via MiXCR and lists one record per CDR3 protein. The sample includes 10,000 to 15,000 distinct CDR3 sequences, around 48% of them seen just once. Stated treatment: roughly 10-day PBMC culture with coronavirus spike peptide pools or control peptides (ViraFEST assay). Roughly 2 million PBMCs were grown per well alongside 10 IU/ml IL-2 and 7.5 to 10 ug/ml peptide pools. This record comes from a study of vaccination and CD4 T cells after COVID-19. V lost 8 bases, J lost 4 bases, and 24 bases lay in between. This CDR3 has 16 residues.

V and J are TRBV23-1 and TRBJ2-7; D might be TRBD2 (5 bases). Being an ORF, TRBV23-1 has a function that is uncertain. The sequenced sample consisted of CD4+ T cells from blood, cultured in vitro. The sequence was obtained from a human donor who had recovered from COVID-19. The CDR3 sequence is CASPNPRRALGYEQYF. The CDR3 DNA follows: TGCGCCAGCCCTAATCCGCGGCGGGCCCTGGGTTACGAGCAGTACTTC.